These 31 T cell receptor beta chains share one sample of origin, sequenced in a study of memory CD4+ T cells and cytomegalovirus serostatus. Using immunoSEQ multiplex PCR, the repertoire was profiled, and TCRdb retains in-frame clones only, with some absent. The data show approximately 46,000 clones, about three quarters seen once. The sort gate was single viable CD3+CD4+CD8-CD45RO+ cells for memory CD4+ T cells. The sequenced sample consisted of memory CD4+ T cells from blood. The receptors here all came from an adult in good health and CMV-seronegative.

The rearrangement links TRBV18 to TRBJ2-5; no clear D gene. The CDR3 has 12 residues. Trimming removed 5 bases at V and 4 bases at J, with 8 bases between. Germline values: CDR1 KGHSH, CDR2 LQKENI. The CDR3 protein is CASSIVAETQYF. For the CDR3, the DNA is TGTGCCAGCTCAATAGTGGCAGAGACCCAGTACTTC.

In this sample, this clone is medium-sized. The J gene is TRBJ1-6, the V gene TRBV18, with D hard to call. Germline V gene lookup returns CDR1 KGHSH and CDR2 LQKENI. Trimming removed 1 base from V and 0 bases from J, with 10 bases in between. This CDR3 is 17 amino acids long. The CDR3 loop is CASSPRVLSSYNSPLHF. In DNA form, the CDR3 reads TGTGCCAGCTCACCACGGGTTCTTAGCTCCTATAATTCACCCCTCCACTTT.

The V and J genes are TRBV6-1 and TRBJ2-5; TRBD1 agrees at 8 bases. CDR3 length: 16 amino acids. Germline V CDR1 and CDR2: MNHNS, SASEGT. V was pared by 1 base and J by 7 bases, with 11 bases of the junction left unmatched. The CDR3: CASSEDGQGMDRTQYF. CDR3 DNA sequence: TGTGCCAGCAGTGAAGATGGACAGGGTATGGATCGGACCCAGTACTTC.

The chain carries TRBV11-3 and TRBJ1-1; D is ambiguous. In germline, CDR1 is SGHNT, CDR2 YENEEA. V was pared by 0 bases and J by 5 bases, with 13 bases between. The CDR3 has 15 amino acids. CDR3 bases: TGTGCCAGCAGCTTAGAAGTCGTGGGAGGAACTGAAGCTTTCTTT. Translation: CASSLEVVGGTEAFF.

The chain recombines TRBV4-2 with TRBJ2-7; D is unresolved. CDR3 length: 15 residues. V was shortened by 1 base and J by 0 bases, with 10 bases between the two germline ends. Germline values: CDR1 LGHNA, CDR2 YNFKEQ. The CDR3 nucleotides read TGTGCCAGCAGCCAAGGTGACACGAACTCCTACGAGCAGTACTTC. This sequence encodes CASSQGDTNSYEQYF.

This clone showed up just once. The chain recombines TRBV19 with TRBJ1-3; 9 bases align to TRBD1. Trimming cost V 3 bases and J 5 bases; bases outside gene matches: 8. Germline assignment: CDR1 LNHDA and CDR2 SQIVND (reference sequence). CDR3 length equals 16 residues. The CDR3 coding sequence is TGTGCCAGTAGTATGGGACAGGGACAGGCCCGAAACACCATATATTTT. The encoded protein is CASSMGQGQARNTIYF. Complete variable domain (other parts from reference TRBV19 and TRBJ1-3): DGGITQSPKYLFRKEGQNVTLSCEQNLNHDAMYWYRQDPGQGLRLIYYSQIVNDFQKGDIAEGYSVSREKKESFPLTVTSAQKNPTAFYLCASSMGQGQARNTIYFGEGSWLTVV.

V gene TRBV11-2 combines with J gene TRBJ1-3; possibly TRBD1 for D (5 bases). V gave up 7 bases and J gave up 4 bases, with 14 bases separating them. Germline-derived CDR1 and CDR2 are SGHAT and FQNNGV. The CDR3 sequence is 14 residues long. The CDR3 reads CASTPVGQGNTIYF. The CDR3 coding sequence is TGTGCCAGCACCCCCGTGGGGCAGGGAAACACCATATATTTT.

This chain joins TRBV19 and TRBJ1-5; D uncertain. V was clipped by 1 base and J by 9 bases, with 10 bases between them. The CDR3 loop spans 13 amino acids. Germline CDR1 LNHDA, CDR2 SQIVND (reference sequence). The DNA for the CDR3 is TGTGCCAGTAGTATAGCCTACGAGCGGCCCCAGCATTTT. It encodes CASSIAYERPQHF.

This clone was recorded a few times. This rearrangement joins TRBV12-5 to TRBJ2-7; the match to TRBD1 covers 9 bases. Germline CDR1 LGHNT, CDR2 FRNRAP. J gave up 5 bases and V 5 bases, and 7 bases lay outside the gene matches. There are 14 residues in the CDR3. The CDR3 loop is CASGPTGGLNEQYF. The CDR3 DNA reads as TGTGCTAGTGGTCCCACAGGGGGCCTCAACGAGCAGTACTTC.

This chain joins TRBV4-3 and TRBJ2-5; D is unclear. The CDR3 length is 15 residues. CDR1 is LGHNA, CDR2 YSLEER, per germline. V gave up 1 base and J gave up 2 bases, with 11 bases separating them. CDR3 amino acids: CASSQVVSPQETQYF. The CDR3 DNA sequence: TGCGCCAGCAGCCAAGTCGTGTCGCCGCAAGAGACCCAGTACTTC.

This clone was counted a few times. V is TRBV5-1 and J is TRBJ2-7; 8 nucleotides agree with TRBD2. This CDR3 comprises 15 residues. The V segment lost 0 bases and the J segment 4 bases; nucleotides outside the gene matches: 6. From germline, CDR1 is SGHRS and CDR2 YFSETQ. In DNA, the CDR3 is TGCGCCAGCAGCTTGGAACTAGCGGCATTTTACGAGCAGTACTTC. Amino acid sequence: CASSLELAAFYEQYF.

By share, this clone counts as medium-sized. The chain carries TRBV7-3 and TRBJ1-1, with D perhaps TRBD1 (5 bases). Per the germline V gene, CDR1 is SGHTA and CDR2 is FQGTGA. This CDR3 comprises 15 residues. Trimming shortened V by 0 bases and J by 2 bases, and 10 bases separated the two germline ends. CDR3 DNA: TGTGCCAGCAGCTTAACGGGGGGTCCCAACACTGAAGCTTTCTTT. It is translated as CASSLTGGPNTEAFF.

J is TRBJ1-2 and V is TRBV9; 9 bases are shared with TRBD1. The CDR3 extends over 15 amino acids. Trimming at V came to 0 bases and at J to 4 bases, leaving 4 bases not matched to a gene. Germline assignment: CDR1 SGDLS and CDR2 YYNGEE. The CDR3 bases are TGTGCCAGCAGCGTAGGGGGACAGGGCGGCTATGGCTACACCTTC. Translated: CASSVGGQGGYGYTF.

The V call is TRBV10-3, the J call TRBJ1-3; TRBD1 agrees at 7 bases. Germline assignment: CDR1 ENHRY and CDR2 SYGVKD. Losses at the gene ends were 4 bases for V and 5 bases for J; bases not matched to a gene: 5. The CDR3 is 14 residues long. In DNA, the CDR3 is TGTGCCATCAGTGTTACAGGGGAGCGAAACACCATATATTTT. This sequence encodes CAISVTGERNTIYF.

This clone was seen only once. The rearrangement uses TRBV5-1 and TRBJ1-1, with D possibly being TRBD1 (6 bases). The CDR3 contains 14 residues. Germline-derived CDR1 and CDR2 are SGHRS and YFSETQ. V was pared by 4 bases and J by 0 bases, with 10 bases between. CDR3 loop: CASSRGQLNTEAFF. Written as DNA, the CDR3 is TGCGCCAGCAGCCGTGGACAGCTGAACACTGAAGCTTTCTTT.

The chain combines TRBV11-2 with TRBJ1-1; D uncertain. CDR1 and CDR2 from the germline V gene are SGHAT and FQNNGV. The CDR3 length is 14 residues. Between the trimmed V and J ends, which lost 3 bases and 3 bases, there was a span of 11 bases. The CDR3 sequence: CASSFSGLDTEAFF. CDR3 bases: TGTGCCAGCAGCTTTTCAGGTTTGGACACTGAAGCTTTCTTT.

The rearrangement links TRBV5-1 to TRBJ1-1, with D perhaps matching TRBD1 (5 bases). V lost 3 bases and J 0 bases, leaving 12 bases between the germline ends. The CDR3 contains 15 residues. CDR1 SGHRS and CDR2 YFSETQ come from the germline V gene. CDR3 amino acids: CASSWDGRMNTEAFF. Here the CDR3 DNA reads TGCGCCAGCAGCTGGGACGGAAGGATGAACACTGAAGCTTTCTTT.

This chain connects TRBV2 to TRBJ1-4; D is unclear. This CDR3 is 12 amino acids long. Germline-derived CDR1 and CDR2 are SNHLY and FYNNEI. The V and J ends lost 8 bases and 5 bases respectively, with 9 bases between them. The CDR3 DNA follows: TGTGCCAGCCGCGGGATAAATGAAAAACTGTTTTTT. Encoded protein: CASRGINEKLFF.

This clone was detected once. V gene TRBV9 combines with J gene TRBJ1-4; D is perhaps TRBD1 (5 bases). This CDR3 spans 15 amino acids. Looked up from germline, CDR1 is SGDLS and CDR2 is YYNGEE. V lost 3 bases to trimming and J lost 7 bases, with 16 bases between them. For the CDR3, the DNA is TGTGCCAGCAGCGCATGGGGGGGTTTGCGTGAAAAACTGTTTTTT. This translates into CASSAWGGLREKLFF.

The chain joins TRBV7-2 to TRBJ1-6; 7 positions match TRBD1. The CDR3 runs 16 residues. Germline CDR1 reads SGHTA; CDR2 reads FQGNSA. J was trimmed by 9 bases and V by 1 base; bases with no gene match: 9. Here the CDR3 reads CASSLGRGGKSSPLHF. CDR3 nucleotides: TGTGCCAGCAGCTTAGGTCGAGGGGGCAAGAGTTCACCCCTCCACTTT.

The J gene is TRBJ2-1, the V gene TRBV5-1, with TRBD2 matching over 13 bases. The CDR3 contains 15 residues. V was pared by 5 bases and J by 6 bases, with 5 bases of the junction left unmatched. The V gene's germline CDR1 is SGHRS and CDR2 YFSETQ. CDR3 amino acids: CASRELAGGPNEQFF. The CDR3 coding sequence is TGCGCCAGCAGGGAACTAGCGGGGGGGCCCAATGAGCAGTTCTTC.

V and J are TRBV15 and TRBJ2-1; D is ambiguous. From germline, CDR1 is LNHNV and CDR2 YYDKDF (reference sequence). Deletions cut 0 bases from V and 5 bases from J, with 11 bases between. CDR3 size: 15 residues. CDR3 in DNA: TGTGCCACCAGCAGAGATGCGAGTCGAGACAATGAGCAGTTCTTC. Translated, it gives CATSRDASRDNEQFF.

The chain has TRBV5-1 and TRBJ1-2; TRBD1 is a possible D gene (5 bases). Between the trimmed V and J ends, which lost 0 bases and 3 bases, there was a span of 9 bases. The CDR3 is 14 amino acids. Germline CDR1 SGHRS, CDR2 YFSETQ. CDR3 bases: TGCGCCAGCAGCTTGGGTGGCAGGGACTATGGCTACACCTTC. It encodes CASSLGGRDYGYTF.

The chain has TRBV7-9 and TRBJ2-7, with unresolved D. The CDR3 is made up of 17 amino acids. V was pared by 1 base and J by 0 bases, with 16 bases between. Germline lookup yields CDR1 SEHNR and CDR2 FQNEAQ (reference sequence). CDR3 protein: CASSLGPGLSSSYEQYF. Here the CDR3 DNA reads TGTGCCAGCAGCTTAGGCCCAGGCCTGTCCAGCTCCTACGAGCAGTACTTC.

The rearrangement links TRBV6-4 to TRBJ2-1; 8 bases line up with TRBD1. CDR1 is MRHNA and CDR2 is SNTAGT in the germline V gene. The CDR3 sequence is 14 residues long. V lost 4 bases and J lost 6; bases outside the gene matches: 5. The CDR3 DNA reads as TGTGCCAGCAGTGCGGGACAGGCAAGCAATGAGCAGTTCTTC. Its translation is CASSAGQASNEQFF.

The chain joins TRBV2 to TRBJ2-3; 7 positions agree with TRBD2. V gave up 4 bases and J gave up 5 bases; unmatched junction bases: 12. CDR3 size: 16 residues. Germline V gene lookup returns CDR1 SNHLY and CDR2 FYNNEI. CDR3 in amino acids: CASSALSGALGDTQYF. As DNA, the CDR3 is TGTGCCAGCAGTGCTCTGAGCGGGGCCCTGGGAGATACGCAGTATTTT. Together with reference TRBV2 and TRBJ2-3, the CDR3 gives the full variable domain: EPEVTQTPSHQVTQMGQEVILRCVPISNHLYFYWYRQILGQKVEFLVSFYNNEISEKSEIFDDQFSVERPDGSNFTLKIRSTKLEDSAMYFCASSALSGALGDTQYFGPGTRLTVL.

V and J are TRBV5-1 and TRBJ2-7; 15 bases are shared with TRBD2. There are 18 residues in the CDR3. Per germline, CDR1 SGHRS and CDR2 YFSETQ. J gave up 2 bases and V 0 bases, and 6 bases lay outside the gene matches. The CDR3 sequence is CASSLAPGLAGGTYEQYF. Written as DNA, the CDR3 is TGCGCCAGCAGCTTGGCCCCGGGACTAGCGGGGGGAACCTACGAGCAGTACTTC.

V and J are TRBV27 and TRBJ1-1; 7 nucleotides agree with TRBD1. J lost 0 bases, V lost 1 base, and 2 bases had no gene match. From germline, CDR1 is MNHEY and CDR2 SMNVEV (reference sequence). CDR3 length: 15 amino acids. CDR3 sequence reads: CASSLFGQVNTEAFF. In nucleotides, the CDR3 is TGTGCCAGCAGTTTATTCGGACAGGTGAACACTGAAGCTTTCTTT.

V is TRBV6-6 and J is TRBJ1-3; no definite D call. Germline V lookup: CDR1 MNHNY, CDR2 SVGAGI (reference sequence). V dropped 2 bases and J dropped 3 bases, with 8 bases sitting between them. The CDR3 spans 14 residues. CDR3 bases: TGTGCCAGCAGTTACGACCAGTATGGAAACACCATATATTTT. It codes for CASSYDQYGNTIYF.

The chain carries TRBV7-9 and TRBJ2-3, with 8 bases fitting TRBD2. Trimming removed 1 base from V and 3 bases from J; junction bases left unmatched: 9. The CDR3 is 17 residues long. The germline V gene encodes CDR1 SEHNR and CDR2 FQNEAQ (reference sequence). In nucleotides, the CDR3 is TGTGCCAGCAGCTTAGGCACTGGGGGACTAGTAACAGATACGCAGTATTTT. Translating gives CASSLGTGGLVTDTQYF.

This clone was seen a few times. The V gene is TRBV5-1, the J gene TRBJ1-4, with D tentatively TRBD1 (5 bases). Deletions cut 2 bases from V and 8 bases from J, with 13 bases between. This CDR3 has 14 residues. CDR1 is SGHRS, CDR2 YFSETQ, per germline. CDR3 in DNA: TGCGCCAGCAGCTTAGTAGGGGCTGGGGAAAAACTGTTTTTT. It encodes CASSLVGAGEKLFF.